The clone carrying this TCR beta chain has more than one count but fewer than ten. Amplification of TCR alpha and beta CDR3 regions from RNA used iRepertoire nested multiplex PCR. TCRdb processed the multiplex PCR reads anew with MiXCR; each CDR3 protein has one entry. The data show a few hundred thousand distinct CDR3 sequences, roughly two fifths seen once. Per the germline V gene, CDR1 is SGHTA and CDR2 is FQGNSA. The CDR3 is made up of 15 amino acids. Trimming stripped 1 base from V and 6 bases from J, with 15 bases between. These data come from a study of glioma-infiltrating T cells. For the study at large: Glioblastomas were WHO grade IV, sampled at first diagnosis; low-grade were grade II.

The clonotype comes from a human donor with low-grade glioma or glioblastoma, undergoing nonglioma brain surgery, or in good health (not recorded which). The gene calls are TRBV7-2 and TRBJ1-1; D might be TRBD1 (5 bases). The specimen sequenced was glioma tissue, nonneoplastic brain tissue, or PBMCs (not recorded which). CDR3 sequence: CASSLDDRIPPEAFF. For the CDR3, the DNA is TGTGCCAGCAGCTTAGACGACAGAATCCCACCTGAAGCTTTCTTT. Variable domain in full (rest from reference TRBV7-2 and TRBJ1-1): GAGVSQSPSNKVTEKGKDVELRCDPISGHTALYWYRQSLGQGLEFLIYFQGNSAPDKSGLPSDRFSAERTGGSVSTLTIQRTQQEDSAVYLCASSLDDRIPPEAFFGQGTRLTVV.